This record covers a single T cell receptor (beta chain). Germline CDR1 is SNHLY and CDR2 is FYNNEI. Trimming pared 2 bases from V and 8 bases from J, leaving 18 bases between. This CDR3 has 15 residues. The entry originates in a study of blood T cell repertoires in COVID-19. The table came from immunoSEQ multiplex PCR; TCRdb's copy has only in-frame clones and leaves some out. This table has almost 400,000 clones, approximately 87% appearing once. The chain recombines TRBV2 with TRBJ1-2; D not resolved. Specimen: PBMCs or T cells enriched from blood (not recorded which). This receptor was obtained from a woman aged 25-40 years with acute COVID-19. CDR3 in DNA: TGTGCCAGCAGTGAATCGCGTGACATCCTAGCAGGCTACACCTTC. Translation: CASSESRDILAGYTF.